This is a list of T cell receptor beta chains from one sample in a study of blood T cell repertoires in COVID-19. The repertoire was sequenced with immunoSEQ multiplex PCR; TCRdb's copy has only in-frame clones and lacks some. The data show 40,000 to 45,000 clones, around 92% seen once. Sequenced: peripheral blood. Receptor source: a human donor in a cohort sampled during active COVID-19. The CDR3 runs from the conserved cysteine through the conserved F or W. The order of the fields is V gene, D gene, clone size, J gene, CDR3 protein, CDR3 DNA. D genes are given only for firm matches. Clone size is stated in some rows and not others, as once, few, many or a class when expanded.

TRBV27	.	.	TRBJ2-1	CASSPPSDSYNEQFF	TGTGCCAGCAGCCCTCCCAGTGACTCCTACAATGAGCAGTTCTTC
TRBV3-1/TRBV3-2	TRBD1	.	TRBJ1-2	CASSQTGGTGGYTF	TGTGCCAGCAGCCAAACAGGGGGCACGGGAGGCTACACCTTC
TRBV24-1	TRBD1	.	TRBJ1-5	CATSGRDRVNQPQHF	TGTGCCACCAGTGGCCGGGACAGGGTAAATCAGCCCCAGCATTTT
TRBV24-1	.	.	TRBJ1-1	CATSAHSNTEAFF	TGTGCCACCAGTGCTCACTCGAACACTGAAGCTTTCTTT
TRBV12-5	.	.	TRBJ1-6	CASGFLGAASPLHF	TGTGCTAGTGGTTTCCTCGGAGCCGCTTCACCCCTCCACTTT
TRBV11-3	TRBD1	.	TRBJ2-2	CASSLDTTVRGLAGELFF	TGTGCCAGCAGCTTAGACACCACAGTGAGGGGGCTTGCCGGGGAGCTGTTTTTT
TRBV3-1/TRBV3-2	.	.	TRBJ2-1	CASSQVGPASYNEQFF	TGTGCCAGCAGCCAAGTGGGCCCCGCCTCCTACAATGAGCAGTTCTTC
TRBV18	.	.	TRBJ2-6	CASSPDHRAGANVLTF	TGTGCCAGCTCACCAGACCACAGGGCTGGGGCCAACGTCCTGACTTTC
TRBV19	TRBD1	once	TRBJ2-7	CASSSGQGATYEQYF	TGTGCCAGTAGTTCAGGACAGGGGGCTACCTACGAGCAGTACTTC
TRBV19	.	.	TRBJ2-7	CASSIQDGYEQYF	TGTGCCAGTAGTATACAGGATGGCTACGAGCAGTACTTC
TRBV7-7	.	.	TRBJ2-2	CASSSGTQNTGELFF	TGTGCCAGCAGCTCCGGGACACAGAACACCGGGGAGCTGTTTTTT
TRBV6-2/TRBV6-3	TRBD2	.	TRBJ2-1	CASSYSPVLGLVVNEQFF	TGTGCCAGCAGTTACTCGCCAGTCCTGGGACTAGTGGTTAATGAGCAGTTCTTC
TRBV3-1/TRBV3-2	TRBD1	.	TRBJ1-2	CASSQIRTGGGYGYTF	TGTGCCAGCAGCCAAATCAGGACAGGGGGAGGCTATGGCTACACCTTC
TRBV5-8	.	.	TRBJ2-5	CASSLDPLEGEETQYF	TGTGCCAGCAGCTTGGACCCTTTAGAGGGAGAGGAGACCCAGTACTTC
TRBV5-1	.	.	TRBJ1-2	CASSLALGSYGYTF	TGCGCCAGCAGCTTGGCCTTGGGCAGCTATGGCTACACCTTC
TRBV2	.	.	TRBJ2-1	CASSEALGTVRGEQFF	TGTGCCAGCAGTGAAGCGCTTGGTACGGTGCGAGGTGAGCAGTTCTTC
TRBV24-1	TRBD1	.	TRBJ2-7	CATSERIARDSSSYEQYF	TGTGCCACCAGTGAGCGAATTGCTAGGGACAGCTCCTCCTACGAGCAGTACTTC
TRBV24-1	TRBD1	.	TRBJ2-5	CATSDLTGGFRETQYF	TGTGCCACCAGTGACCTGACAGGGGGCTTTAGAGAGACCCAGTACTTC
TRBV7-9	.	few	TRBJ1-6	CASSSGGHFNSPLHF	TGTGCCAGCAGCTCAGGAGGCCATTTTAATTCACCCCTCCACTTT
TRBV5-4	.	.	TRBJ2-1	CASSLGGGDEQFF	TGTGCCAGCAGCTTGGGGGGAGGAGATGAGCAGTTCTTC
TRBV24-1	TRBD2	.	TRBJ2-1	CATSDLGLAGGDEQFF	TGTGCCACCAGTGATTTAGGACTAGCGGGAGGGGATGAGCAGTTCTTC
TRBV6-1	TRBD1	.	TRBJ1-5	CASSEARVWDRVNQPQHF	TGTGCCAGCAGTGAAGCTCGGGTTTGGGACAGGGTTAATCAGCCCCAGCATTTT
TRBV4-1	.	once	TRBJ2-5	CASSPGPGSQETQYF	TGCGCCAGCAGCCCTGGGCCGGGATCCCAAGAGACCCAGTACTTC
TRBV4-1	TRBD1	once	TRBJ1-2	CASSQEGTAYGYTF	TGCGCCAGCAGCCAAGAGGGGACAGCCTATGGCTACACCTTC
TRBV6-5	TRBD1	.	TRBJ2-7	CASSYLGQGSGEQYF	TGTGCCAGCAGTTACCTTGGACAGGGTTCAGGGGAGCAGTACTTC
TRBV6-4	.	.	TRBJ2-1	CASGGMGGYNEQFF	TGTGCCAGCGGGGGGATGGGGGGCTACAATGAGCAGTTCTTC
TRBV7-9	.	.	TRBJ1-4	CASSSPDRFAKLFF	TGTGCCAGCAGCTCGCCTGACAGGTTCGCAAAACTGTTTTTT
TRBV7-2	TRBD1	.	TRBJ2-5	CASSSYWTGRSVETQYF	TGTGCCAGCAGCTCCTACTGGACAGGGAGAAGTGTCGAGACCCAGTACTTC
TRBV5-5	.	.	TRBJ1-1	CASSLAMGGQAEAFF	TGTGCCAGCAGCTTGGCGATGGGAGGGCAGGCTGAAGCTTTCTTT